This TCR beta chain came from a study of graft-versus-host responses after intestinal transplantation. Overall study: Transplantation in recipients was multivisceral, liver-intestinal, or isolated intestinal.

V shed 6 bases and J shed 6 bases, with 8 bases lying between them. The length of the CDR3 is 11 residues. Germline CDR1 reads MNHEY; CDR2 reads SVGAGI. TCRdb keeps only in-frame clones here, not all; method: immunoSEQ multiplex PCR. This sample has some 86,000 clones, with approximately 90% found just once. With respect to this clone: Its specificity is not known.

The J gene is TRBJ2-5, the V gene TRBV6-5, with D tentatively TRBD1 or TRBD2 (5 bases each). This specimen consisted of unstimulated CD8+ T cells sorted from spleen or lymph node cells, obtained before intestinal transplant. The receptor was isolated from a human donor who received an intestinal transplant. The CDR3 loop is CASRGVQTQYF. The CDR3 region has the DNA TGTGCCAGCAGGGGGGTGCAGACCCAGTACTTC.